This TCR beta chain emerged from a study of blood T cells in healthy people across ages. Between the trimmed V and J ends, which lost 4 bases and 4 bases, there was a span of 16 bases. This CDR3 has 15 amino acids. CDR1 is MNHEY and CDR2 is SVGAGI in the germline V gene. With a J-beta primer mix and a sample-barcoded 5' primer, a second PCR ran about 7 to 11 cycles. From the 5' RACE reads, TCRdb called clonotypes with MiXCR, one entry per CDR3 protein. The table has over 1.5 million distinct CDR3 sequences, 49% seen once; the top ten hold 2.1%. The sample holds a few counts of this clonotype. This chain connects TRBV6-5 to TRBJ1-2; a possible D gene is TRBD1 (6 bases). Input material: blood. The TCR comes from a woman aged 35 to 49 in good health. The CDR3 loop is CASSSIRGNSYGYTF. CDR3 nucleotides: TGTGCCAGCAGTTCGATAAGGGGGAATAGCTATGGCTACACCTTC.